The sequence of this T cell receptor beta chain was determined in a study of blood T cell repertoires in COVID-19. The overall study: Samples taken during acute and convalescent COVID-19 were collected in the United States, Italy and Spain. PBMCs, B-cell-depleted T cells, or T cells provided the cDNA or gDNA that made up the material.

Some clones are missing from TCRdb's copy, which holds only in-frame ones; the method was immunoSEQ multiplex PCR. The table records about 400,000 clones, 89% of them present only once. The junction had 12 bases not matched to a gene; V was cut back by 6 bases and J by 6 bases. This CDR3 spans 16 amino acids. From germline, CDR1 is MNHEY and CDR2 SMNVEV (reference sequence). Individuals aged 18 to 89 years were recruited from 24 US areas. The study counted Cohort 3 donors as recovered given two negative PCRs, clearance, or symptom resolution. This TCR derives from a woman aged 30 to 39 who had recovered from COVID-19. The chain couples TRBV27 to TRBJ2-1, with 9 bases identical to TRBD1. Sample: PBMCs or T cells enriched from blood (not recorded which). The CDR3 reads CASRLAGTGSFNEQFF. CDR3 in DNA: TGTGCCAGCAGGCTTGCCGGGACAGGGAGTTTCAATGAGCAGTTCTTC.